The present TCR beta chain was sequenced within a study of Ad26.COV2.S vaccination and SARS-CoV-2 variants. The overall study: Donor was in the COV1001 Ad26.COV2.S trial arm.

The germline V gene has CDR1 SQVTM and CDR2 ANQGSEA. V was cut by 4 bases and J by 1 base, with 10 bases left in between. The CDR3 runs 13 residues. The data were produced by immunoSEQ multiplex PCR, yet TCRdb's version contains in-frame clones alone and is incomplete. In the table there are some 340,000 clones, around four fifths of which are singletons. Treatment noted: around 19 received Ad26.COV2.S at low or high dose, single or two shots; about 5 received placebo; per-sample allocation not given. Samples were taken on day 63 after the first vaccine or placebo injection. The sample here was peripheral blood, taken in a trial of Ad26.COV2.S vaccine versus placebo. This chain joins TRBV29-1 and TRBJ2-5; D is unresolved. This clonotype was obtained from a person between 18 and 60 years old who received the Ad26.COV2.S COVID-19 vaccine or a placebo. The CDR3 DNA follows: TGCAGCGTTGTGGAACGGATCCAAGAGACCCAGTACTTC. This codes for CSVVERIQETQYF.